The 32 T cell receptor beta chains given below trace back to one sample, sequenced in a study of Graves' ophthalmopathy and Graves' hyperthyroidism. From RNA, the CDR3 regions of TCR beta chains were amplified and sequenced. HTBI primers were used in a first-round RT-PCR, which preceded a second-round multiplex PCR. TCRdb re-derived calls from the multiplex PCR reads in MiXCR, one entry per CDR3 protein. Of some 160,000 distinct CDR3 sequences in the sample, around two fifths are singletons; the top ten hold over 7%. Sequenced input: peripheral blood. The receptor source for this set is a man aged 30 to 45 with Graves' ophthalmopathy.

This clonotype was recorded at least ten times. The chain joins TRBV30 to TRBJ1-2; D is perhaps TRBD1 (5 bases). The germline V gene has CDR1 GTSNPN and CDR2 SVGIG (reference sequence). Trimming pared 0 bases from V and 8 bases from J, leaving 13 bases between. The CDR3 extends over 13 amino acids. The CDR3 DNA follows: TGTGCCTGGAGTGTATCGGGGACTGTAGGCTACACCTTC. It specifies CAWSVSGTVGYTF.

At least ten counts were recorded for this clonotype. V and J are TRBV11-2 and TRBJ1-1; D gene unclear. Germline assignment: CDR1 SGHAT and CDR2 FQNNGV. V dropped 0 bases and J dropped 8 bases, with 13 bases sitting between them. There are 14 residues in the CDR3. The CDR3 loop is CASSLDWTMTEAFF. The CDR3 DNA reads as TGTGCCAGCAGCTTAGATTGGACGATGACGGAAGCTTTCTTT.

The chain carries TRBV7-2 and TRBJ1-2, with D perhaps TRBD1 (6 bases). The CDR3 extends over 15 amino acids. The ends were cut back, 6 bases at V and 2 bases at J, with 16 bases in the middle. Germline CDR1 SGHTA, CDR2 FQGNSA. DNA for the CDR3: TGTGCCAGCAGTTCAACAGGGTGGCCCAACTATGGCTACACCTTC. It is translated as CASSSTGWPNYGYTF.

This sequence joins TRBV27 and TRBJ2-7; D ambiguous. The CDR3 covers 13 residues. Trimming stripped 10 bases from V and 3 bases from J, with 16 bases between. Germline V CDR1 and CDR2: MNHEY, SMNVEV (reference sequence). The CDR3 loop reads CATSVAKNYEQYF. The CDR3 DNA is TGTGCCACCTCTGTCGCCAAGAACTACGAGCAGTACTTC.

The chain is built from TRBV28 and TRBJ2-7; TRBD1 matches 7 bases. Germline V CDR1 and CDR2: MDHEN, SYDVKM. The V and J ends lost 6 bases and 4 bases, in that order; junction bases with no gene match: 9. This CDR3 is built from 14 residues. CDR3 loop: CASSWPGQKYEQYF. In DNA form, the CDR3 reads TGTGCCAGCAGCTGGCCGGGACAGAAATACGAGCAGTACTTC.

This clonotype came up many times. The CDR3 bases are TGTGCCATCAGGGATCAGGGGGCCTCCCAAGAGACCCAGTACTTC. Translation gives CAIRDQGASQETQYF. The chain uses TRBV10-3 and TRBJ2-5; 8 positions match TRBD1. With V trimmed by 6 bases and J by 1 base, 7 bases remained unmatched. Germline loops: CDR1 ENHRY, CDR2 SYGVKD. CDR3 length: 15 residues.

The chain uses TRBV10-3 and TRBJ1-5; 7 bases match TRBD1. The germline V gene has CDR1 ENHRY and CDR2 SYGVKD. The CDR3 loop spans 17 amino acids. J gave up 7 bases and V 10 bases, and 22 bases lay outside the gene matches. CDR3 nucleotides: TGTGCCACCGGCCCGGGAGGGGGCACCAACCCTACGCAGCCCCAGCATTTT. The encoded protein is CATGPGGGTNPTQPQHF.

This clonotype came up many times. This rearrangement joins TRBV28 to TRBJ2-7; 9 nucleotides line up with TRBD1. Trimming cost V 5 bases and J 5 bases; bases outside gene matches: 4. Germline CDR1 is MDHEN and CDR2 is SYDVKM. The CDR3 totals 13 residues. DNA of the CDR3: TGTGCCAGCAGTGAGGGGACAGGGAACGAGCAGTACTTC. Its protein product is CASSEGTGNEQYF. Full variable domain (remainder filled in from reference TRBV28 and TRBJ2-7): DVKVTQSSRYLVKRTGEKVFLECVQDMDHENMFWYRQDPGLGLRLIYFSYDVKMKEKGDIPEGYSVSREKKERFSLILESASTNQTSMYLCASSEGTGNEQYFGPGTRLTVT.

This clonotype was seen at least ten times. The CDR3 bases are TGTGCCAGCAGTGCGTACAGGGACCGTAGCGGGAGGTTCCACGAGCAGTACTTC. It encodes CASSAYRDRSGRFHEQYF. This chain links TRBV6-1 with TRBJ2-7; TRBD2 matches 10 bases. Germline loops: CDR1 MNHNS, CDR2 SASEGT. J lost 5 bases, V lost 4 bases, and 17 bases had no gene match. This CDR3 region has 18 residues.

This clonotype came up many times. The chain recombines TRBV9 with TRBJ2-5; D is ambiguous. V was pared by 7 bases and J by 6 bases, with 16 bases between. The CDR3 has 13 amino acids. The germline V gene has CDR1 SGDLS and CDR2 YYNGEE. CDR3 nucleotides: TGTGCCAGCGGCCAGGCTGAGTCTCAGACCCAGTACTTC. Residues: CASGQAESQTQYF.

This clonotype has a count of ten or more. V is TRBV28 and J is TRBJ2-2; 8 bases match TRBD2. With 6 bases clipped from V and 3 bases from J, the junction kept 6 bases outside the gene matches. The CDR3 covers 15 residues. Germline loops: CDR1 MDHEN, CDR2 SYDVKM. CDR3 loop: CASRTGTRDTGELFF. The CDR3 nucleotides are TGTGCCAGCAGGACCGGGACTAGGGACACCGGGGAGCTGTTTTTT.

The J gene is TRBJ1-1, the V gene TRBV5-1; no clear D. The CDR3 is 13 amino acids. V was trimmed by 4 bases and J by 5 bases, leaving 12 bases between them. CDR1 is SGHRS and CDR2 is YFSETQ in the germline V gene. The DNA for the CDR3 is TGCGCCAGCAGCGAGAGGATGCTTACTGAAGCTTTCTTT. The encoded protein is CASSERMLTEAFF.

CDR3 DNA: TGTGCCAGCAGAACCCTCGGGACAAAGAACACTGAAGCTTTCTTT. The encoded protein is CASRTLGTKNTEAFF. This rearrangement joins TRBV12-3 or TRBV12-4 to TRBJ1-1; D may be TRBD1 (6 bases). Trimming pared 6 bases from V and 1 base from J, leaving 15 bases between. The CDR3 extends over 15 amino acids.

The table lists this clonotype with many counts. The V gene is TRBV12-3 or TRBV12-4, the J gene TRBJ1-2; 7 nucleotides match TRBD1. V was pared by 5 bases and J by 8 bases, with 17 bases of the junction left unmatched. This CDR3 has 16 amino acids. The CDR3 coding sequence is TGTGCCAGCAGTGGACAGGACGGTTTAATTTCGAGGGGCTACACCTTC. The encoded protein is CASSGQDGLISRGYTF.

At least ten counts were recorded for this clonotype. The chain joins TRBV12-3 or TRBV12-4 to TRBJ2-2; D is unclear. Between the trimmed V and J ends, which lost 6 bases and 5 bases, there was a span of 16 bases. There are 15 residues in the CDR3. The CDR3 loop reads CASSPRTPGTGELFF. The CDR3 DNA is TGTGCCAGCAGCCCCCGGACCCCCGGGACCGGGGAGCTGTTTTTT.

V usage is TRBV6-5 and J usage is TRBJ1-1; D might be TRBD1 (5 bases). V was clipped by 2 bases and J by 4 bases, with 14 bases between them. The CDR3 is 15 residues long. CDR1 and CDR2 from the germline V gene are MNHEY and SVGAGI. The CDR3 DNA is TGTGCCAGCAGTTACAACGGGGCTAGAGGCACTGAAGCTTTCTTT. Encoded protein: CASSYNGARGTEAFF.

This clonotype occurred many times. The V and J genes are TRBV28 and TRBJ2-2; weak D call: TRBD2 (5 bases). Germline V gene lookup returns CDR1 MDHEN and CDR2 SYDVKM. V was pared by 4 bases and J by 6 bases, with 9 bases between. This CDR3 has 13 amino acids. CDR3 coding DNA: TGTGCCAGCAGTTCCGCGGGCGCCGGGGAGCTGTTTTTT. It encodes CASSSAGAGELFF. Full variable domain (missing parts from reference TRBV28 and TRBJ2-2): DVKVTQSSRYLVKRTGEKVFLECVQDMDHENMFWYRQDPGLGLRLIYFSYDVKMKEKGDIPEGYSVSREKKERFSLILESASTNQTSMYLCASSSAGAGELFFGEGSRLTVL.

The CDR3 sequence is CATSRERLDRGNTEAFF. As DNA, the CDR3 is TGTGCCACCAGCAGGGAACGACTGGACAGAGGGAACACTGAAGCTTTCTTT. The V call is TRBV15, the J call TRBJ1-1, with D perhaps matching TRBD1 (6 bases). CDR1 is LNHNV and CDR2 is YYDKDF in the germline V gene (reference sequence). V was trimmed by 3 bases and J by 1 base, leaving 18 bases between them. This CDR3 has 17 residues.

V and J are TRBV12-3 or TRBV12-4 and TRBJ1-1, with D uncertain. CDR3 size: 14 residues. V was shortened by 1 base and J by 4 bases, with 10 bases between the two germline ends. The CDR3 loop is CASSLGGVGTEAFF. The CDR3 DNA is TGTGCCAGCAGTTTAGGTGGAGTGGGCACTGAAGCTTTCTTT.

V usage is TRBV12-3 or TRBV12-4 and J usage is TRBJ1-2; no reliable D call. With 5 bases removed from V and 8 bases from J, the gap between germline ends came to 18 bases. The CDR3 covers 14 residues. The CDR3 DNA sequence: TGTGCCAGCAGTACCGAGAACACGGCGTGGGGCTACACCTTC. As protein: CASSTENTAWGYTF.

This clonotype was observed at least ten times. The chain's CDR3 is CASSPTAGAETQYF. CDR3 bases: TGTGCCAGCAGTCCTACAGCGGGAGCAGAGACCCAGTACTTC. This sequence joins TRBV12-3 or TRBV12-4 and TRBJ2-5; 8 bases agree with TRBD2. The CDR3 runs to 14 residues. V dropped 5 bases and J dropped 4; count of bases not matched to a gene: 6.

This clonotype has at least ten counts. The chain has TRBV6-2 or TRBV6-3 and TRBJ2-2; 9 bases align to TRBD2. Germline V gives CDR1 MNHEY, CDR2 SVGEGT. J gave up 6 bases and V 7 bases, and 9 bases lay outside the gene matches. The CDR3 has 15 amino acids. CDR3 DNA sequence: TGTGCCAGCAATCGGGGTAGCGGGAGAGCCGGGGAGCTGTTTTTT. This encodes CASNRGSGRAGELFF.

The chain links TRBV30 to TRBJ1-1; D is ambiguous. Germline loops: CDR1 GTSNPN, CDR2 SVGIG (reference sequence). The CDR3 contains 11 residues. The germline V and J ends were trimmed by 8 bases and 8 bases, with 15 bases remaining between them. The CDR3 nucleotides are TGTGCCGGCGGGGTCAGAGCCGAAGCTTTCTTT. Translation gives CAGGVRAEAFF.

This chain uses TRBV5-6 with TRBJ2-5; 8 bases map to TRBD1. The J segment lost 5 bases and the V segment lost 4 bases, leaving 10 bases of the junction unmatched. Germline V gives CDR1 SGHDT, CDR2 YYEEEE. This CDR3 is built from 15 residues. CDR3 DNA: TGTGCCAGCAGCCCCACCGGACAGGGATGGGAGACCCAGTACTTC. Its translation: CASSPTGQGWETQYF.

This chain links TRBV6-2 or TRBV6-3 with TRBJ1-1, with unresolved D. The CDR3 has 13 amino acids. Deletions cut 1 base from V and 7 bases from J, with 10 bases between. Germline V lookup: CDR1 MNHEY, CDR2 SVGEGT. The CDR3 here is CASSYFRRYEAFF. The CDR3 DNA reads TGTGCCAGCAGTTACTTCAGGAGGTATGAAGCTTTCTTT.

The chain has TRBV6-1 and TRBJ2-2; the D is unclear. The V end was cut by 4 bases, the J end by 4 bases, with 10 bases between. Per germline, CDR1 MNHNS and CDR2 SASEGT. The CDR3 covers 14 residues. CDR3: CASSAARITGELFF. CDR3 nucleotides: TGTGCCAGCAGTGCTGCACGGATCACCGGGGAGCTGTTTTTT.

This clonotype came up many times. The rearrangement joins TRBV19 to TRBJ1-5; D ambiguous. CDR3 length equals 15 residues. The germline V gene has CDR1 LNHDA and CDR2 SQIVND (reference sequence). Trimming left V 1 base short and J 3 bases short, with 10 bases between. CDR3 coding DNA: TGTGCCAGTAGTATAGGGGTACAGACCAATCAGCCCCAGCATTTT. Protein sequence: CASSIGVQTNQPQHF.

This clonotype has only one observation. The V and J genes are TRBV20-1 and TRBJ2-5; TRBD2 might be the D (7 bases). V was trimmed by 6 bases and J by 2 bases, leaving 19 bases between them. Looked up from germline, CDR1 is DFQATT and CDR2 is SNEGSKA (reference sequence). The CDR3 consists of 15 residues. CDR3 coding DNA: TGCAGTGCAAGGACTAGGGGGGCCTATCAAGAGACCCAGTACTTC. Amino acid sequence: CSARTRGAYQETQYF.

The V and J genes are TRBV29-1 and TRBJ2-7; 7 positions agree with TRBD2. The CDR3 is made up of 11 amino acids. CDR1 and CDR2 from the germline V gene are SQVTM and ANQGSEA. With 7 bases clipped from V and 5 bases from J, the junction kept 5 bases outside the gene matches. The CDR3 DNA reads TGCAGCGGGGGGGGAGGCGACGAGCAGTACTTC. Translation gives CSGGGGDEQYF.

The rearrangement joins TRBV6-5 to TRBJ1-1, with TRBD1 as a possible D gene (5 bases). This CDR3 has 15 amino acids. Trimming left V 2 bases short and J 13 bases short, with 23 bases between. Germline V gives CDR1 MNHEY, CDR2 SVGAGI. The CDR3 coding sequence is TGTGCCAGCAGTTACCTCCCGGAACAGGTCCTAGGCGGTTTCTTT. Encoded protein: CASSYLPEQVLGGFF.

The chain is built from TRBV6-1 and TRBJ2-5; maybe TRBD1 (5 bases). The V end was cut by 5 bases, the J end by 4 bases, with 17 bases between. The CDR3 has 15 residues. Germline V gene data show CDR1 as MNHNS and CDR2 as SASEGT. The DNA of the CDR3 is TGTGCCAGCAGTCTCAGAAATCGAAGGGGAGAGACCCAGTACTTC. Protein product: CASSLRNRRGETQYF.

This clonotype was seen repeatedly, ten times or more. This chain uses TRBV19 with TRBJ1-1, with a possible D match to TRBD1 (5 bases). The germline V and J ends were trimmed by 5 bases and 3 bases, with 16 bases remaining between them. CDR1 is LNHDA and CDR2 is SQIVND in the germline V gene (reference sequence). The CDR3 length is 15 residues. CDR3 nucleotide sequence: TGTGCCAGTAGTTCCCAGGTGGGGGGATACACTGAAGCTTTCTTT. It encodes CASSSQVGGYTEAFF.